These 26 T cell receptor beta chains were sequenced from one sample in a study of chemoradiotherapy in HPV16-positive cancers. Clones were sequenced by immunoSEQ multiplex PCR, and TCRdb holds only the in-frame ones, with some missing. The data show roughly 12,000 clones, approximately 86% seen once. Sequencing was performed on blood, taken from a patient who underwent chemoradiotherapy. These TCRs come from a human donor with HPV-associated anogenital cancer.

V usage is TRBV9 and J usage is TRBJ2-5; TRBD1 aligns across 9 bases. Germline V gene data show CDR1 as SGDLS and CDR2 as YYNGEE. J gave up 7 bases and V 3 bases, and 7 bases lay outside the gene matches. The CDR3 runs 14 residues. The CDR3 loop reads CASSGDRAVRTQYF. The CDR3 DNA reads TGTGCCAGCAGCGGGGACAGGGCCGTCAGGACCCAGTACTTC. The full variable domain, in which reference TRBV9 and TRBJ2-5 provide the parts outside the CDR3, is DSGVTQTPKHLITATGQRVTLRCSPRSGDLSVYWYQQSLDQGLQFLIQYYNGEERAKGNILERFSAQQFPDLHSELNLSSLELGDSALYFCASSGDRAVRTQYFGPGTRLLVL.

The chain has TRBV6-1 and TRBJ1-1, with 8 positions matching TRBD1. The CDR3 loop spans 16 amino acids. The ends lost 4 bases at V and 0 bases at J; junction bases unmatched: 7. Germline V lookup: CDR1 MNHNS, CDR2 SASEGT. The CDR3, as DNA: TGTGCCAGCAGTGCCGAATCAGGGGGCATGAACACTGAAGCTTTCTTT. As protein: CASSAESGGMNTEAFF.

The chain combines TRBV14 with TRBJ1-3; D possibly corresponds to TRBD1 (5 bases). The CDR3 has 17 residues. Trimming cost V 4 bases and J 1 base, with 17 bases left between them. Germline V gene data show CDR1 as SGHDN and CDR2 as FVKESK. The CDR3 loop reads CASSLPRGKSSGNTIYF. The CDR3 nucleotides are TGTGCCAGCAGCCTCCCACGGGGCAAATCTTCTGGAAACACCATATATTTT.

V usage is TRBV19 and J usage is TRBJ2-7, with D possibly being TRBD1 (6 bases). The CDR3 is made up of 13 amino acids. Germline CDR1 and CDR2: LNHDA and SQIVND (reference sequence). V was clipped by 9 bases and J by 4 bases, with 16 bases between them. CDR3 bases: TGTGCCAGGACAGGCGAGCTCTCGTACGAGCAGTACGTC. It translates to CARTGELSYEQYV.

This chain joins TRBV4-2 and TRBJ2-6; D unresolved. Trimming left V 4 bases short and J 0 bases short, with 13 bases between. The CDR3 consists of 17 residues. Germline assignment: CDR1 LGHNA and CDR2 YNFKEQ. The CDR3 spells CASSREASASGANVLTF. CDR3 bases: TGTGCCAGCAGCCGAGAGGCCAGCGCCTCTGGGGCCAACGTCCTGACTTTC.

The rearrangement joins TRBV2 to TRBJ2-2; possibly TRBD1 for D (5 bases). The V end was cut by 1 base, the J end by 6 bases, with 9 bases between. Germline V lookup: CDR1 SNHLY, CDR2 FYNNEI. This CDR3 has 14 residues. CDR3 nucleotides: TGTGCCAGCAGTGAAGGAAGGGGCCCCGGGGAGCTGTTTTTT. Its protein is CASSEGRGPGELFF.

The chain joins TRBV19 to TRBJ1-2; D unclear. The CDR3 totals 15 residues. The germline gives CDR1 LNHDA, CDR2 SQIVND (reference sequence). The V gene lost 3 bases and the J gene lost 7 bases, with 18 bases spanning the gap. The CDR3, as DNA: TGTGCCAGTAGTATGCGAACCATCGCCCAGCGTGGCTACACCTTC. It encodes CASSMRTIAQRGYTF.

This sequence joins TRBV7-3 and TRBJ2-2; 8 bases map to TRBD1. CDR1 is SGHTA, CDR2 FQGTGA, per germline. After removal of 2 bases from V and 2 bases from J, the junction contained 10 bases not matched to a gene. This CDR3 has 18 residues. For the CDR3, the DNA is TGTGCCAGCAGCTTATTGGGCGGGACAGGTCTTAACACCGGGGAGCTGTTTTTT. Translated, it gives CASSLLGGTGLNTGELFF. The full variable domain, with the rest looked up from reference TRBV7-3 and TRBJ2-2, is GAGVSQTPSNKVTEKGKYVELRCDPISGHTALYWYRQSLGQGPEFLIYFQGTGAADDSGLPNDRFFAVRPEGSVSTLKIQRTERGDSAVYLCASSLLGGTGLNTGELFFGEGSRLTVL.

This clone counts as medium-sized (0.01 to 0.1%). The CDR3 protein is CASSVGTGGDEQFF. CDR3 coding DNA: TGTGCCAGCAGTGTCGGGACAGGGGGGGATGAGCAGTTCTTC. J is TRBJ2-1 and V is TRBV6-4; 11 bases map to TRBD1. The V and J ends lost 4 bases and 8 bases, in that order; junction bases with no gene match: 4. This CDR3 contains 14 residues. CDR1 is MRHNA, CDR2 SNTAGT, per germline.

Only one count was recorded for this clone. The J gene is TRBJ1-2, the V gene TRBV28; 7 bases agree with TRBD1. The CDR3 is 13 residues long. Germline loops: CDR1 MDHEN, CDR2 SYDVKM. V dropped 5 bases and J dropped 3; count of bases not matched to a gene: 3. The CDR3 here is CASSGGTDYGYTF. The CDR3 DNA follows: TGTGCCAGCAGTGGAGGGACAGACTATGGCTACACCTTC.

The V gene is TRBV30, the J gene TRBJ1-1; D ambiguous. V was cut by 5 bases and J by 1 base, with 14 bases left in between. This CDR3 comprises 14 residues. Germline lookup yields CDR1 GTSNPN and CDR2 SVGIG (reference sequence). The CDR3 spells CAWVNPQANTEAFF. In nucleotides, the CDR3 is TGTGCCTGGGTGAACCCGCAGGCGAACACTGAAGCTTTCTTT.

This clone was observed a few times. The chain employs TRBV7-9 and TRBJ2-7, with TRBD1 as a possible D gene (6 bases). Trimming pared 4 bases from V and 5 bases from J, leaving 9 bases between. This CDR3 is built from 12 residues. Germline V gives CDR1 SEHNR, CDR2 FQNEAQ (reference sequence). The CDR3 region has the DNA TGTGCCAGCAGCTATAGACAGGACGAGCAGTACGTC. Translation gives CASSYRQDEQYV.

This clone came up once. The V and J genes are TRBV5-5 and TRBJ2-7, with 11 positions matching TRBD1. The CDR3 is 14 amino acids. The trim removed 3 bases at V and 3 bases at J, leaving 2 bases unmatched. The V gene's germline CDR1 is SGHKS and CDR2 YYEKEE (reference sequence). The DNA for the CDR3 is TGTGCCAGCAGCTGGGGGACAGGGGGCTACGAGCAGTACGTC. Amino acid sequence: CASSWGTGGYEQYV.

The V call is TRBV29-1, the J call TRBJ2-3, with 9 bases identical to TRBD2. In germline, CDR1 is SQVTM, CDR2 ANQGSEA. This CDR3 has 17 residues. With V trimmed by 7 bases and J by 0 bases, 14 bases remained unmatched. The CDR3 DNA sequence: TGCAGCGCCCCCTCAGGGCGGGGGGGATTAAGCACAGATACGCAGTATTTT. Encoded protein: CSAPSGRGGLSTDTQYF.

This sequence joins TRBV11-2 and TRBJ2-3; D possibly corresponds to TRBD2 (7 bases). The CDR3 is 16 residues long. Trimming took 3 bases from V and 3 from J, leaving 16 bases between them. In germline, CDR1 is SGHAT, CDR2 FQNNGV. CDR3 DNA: TGTGCCAGCAGCTTGGGTGGAGGGGGGGGAACAGATACGCAGTATTTT. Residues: CASSLGGGGGTDTQYF.

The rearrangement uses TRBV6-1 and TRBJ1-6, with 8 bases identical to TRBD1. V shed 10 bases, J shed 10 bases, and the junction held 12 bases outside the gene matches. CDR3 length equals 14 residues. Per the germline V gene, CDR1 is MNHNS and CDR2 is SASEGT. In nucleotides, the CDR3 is TGTGCCACAGCGTCGACAGGGGACTTATCACCCCTCCACTTT. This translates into CATASTGDLSPLHF.

In DNA form, the CDR3 reads TGTGCCAGCAGCCAAGATCTGGGGGTTGGTAATGAAAAACTGTTTTTT. Translated, it gives CASSQDLGVGNEKLFF. This chain joins TRBV14 and TRBJ1-4; D may be TRBD1 (5 bases). The CDR3 extends over 16 amino acids. CDR1 SGHDN and CDR2 FVKESK come from the germline V gene. Trimming removed 0 bases at V and 4 bases at J, with 12 bases between.

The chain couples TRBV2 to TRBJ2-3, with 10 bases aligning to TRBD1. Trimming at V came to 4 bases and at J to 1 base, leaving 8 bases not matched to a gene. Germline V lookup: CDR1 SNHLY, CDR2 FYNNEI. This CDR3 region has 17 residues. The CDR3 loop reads CASSGRTGTGGTDTQYF. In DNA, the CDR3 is TGTGCCAGCAGTGGGAGGACCGGGACAGGGGGCACAGATACGCAGTATTTT.

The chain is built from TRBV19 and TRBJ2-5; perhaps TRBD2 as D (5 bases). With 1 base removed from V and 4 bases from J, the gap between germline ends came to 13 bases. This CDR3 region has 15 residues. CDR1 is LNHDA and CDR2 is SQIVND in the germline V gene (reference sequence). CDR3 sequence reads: CASSIAGKSGETQYF. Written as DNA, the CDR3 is TGTGCCAGTAGTATAGCGGGGAAGAGTGGAGAGACCCAGTACTTC.

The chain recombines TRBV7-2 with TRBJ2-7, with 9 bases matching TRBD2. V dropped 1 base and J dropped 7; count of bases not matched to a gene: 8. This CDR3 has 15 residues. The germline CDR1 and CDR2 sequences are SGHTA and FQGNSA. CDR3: CASSLEGGGAREQYF. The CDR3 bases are TGTGCCAGCAGCTTAGAGGGCGGGGGGGCGCGAGAGCAGTACTTC.

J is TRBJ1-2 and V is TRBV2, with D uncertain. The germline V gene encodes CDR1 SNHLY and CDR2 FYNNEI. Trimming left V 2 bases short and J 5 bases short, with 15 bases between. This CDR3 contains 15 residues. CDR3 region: CASSESPSRSYGYTF. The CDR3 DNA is TGTGCCAGCAGTGAAAGCCCCTCGAGGAGTTATGGCTACACCTTC.

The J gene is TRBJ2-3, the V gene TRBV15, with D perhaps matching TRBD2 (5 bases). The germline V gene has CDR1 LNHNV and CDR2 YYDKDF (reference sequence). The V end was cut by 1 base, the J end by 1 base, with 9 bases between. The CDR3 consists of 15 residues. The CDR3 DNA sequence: TGTGCCACCAGCAGAGGACGGGGAGGCACAGATACGCAGTATTTT. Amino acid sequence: CATSRGRGGTDTQYF.

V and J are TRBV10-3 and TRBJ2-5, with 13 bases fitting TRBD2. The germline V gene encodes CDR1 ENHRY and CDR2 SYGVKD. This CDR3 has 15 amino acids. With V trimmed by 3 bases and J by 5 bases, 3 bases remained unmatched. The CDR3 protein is CAISDWTSGGETQYF. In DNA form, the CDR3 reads TGTGCCATCAGTGACTGGACTAGCGGGGGCGAGACCCAGTACTTC.

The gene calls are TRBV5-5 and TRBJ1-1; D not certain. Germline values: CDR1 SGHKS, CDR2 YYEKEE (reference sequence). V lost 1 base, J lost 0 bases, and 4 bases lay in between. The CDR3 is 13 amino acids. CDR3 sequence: CASSLWMNTEAFF. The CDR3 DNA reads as TGTGCCAGCAGCTTGTGGATGAACACTGAAGCTTTCTTT.

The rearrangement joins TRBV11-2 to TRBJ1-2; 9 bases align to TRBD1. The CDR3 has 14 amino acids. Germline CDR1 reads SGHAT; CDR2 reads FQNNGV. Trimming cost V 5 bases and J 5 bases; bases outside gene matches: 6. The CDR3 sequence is CASSPLDRGYGYTF. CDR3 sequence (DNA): TGTGCCAGCAGCCCCCTGGACAGGGGATATGGCTACACCTTC.

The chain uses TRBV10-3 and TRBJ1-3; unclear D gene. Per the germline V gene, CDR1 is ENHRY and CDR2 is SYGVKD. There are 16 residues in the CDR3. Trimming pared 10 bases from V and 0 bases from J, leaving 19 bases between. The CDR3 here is CATRPSGSLSGNTIYF. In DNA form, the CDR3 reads TGTGCCACCAGACCCAGTGGCAGCCTCTCTGGAAACACCATATATTTT.